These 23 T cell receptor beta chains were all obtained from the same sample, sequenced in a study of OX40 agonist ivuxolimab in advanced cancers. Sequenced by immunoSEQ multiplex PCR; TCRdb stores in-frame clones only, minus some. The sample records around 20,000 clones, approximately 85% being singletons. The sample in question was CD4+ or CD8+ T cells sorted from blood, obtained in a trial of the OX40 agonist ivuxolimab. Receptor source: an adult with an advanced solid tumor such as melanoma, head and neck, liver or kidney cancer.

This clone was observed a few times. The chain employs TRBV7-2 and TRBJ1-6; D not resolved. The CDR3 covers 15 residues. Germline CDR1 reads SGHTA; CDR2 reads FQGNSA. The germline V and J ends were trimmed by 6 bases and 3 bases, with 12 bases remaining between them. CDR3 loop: CASRGRTDYNSPLHF. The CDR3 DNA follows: TGTGCCAGCAGGGGCCGGACCGACTATAATTCACCCCTCCACTTT.

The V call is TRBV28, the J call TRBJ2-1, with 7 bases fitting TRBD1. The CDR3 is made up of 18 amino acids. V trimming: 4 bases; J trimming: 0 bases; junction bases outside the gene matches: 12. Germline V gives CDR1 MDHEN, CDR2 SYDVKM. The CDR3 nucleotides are TGTGCCAGCAGTTCCTCCCTTGGGGCAGGGGGCTCCTACAATGAGCAGTTCTTC. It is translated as CASSSSLGAGGSYNEQFF.

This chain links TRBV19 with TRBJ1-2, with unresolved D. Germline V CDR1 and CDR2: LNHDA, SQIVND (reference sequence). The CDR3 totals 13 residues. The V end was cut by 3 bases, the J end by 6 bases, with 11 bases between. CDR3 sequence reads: CASSMGRADGYTF. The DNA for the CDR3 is TGTGCCAGTAGTATGGGCCGAGCAGATGGCTACACCTTC.

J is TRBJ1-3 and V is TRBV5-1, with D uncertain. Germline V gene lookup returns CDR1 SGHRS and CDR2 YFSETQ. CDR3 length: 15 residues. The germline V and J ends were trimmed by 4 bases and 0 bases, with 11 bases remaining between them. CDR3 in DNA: TGCGCCAGCAGCGTAGGTCAGAGCTCTGGAAACACCATATATTTT. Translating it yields CASSVGQSSGNTIYF.

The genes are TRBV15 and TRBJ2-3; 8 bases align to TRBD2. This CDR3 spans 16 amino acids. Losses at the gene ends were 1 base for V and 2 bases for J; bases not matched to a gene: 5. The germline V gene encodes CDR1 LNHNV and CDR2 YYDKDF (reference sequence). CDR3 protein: CATSRAEAGDTDTQYF. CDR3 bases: TGTGCCACCAGCAGAGCGGAAGCGGGAGACACAGATACGCAGTATTTT.

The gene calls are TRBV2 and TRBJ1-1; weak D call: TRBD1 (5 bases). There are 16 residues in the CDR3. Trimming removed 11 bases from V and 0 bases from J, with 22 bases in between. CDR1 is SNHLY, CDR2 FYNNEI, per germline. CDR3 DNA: TGTGCCCGAGATGCCGGGACCACGGGGATGAACACTGAAGCTTTCTTT. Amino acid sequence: CARDAGTTGMNTEAFF.

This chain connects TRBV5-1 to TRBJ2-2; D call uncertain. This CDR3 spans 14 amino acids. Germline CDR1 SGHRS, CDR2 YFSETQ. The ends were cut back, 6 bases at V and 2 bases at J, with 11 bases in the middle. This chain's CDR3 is CASTPDGNTGELFF. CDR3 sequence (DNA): TGCGCCAGCACCCCAGACGGTAACACCGGGGAGCTGTTTTTT.

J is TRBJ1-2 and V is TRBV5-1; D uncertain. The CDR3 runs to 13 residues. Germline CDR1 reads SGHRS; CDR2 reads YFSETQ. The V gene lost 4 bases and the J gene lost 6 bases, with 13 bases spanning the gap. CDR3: CASSSTTRDGYTF. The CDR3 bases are TGCGCCAGCAGCAGCACAACTCGGGATGGCTACACCTTC.

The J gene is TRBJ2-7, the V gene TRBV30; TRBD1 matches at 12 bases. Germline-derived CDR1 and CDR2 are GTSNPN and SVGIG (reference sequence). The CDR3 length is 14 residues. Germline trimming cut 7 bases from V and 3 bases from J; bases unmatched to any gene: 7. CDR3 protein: CAFGDRGRRYEQYF. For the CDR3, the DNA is TGTGCCTTCGGGGACAGGGGGCGTCGCTACGAGCAGTACTTC.

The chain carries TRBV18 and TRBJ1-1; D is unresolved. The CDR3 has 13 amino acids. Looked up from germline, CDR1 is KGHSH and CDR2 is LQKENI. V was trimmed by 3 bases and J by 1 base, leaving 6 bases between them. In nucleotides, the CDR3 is TGTGCCAGCTCACCCCAGTCGAACACTGAAGCTTTCTTT. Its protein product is CASSPQSNTEAFF.

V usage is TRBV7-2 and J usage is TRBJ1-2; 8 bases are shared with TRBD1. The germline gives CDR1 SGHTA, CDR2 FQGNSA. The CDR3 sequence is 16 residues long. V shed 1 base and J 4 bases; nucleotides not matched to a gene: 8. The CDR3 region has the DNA TGTGCCAGCAGCTTAGACGAGGCCAGGGGGCGCTATGGCTACACCTTC. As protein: CASSLDEARGRYGYTF.

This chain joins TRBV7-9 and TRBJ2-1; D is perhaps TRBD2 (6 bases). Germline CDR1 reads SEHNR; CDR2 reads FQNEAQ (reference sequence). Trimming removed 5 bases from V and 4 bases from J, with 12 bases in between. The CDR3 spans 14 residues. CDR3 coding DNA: TGTGCCAGCAGCGCGATAGCGGTATACAATGAGCAGTTCTTC. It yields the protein CASSAIAVYNEQFF. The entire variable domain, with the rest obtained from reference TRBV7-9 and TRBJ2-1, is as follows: DTGVSQNPRHKITKRGQNVTFRCDPISEHNRLYWYRQTLGQGPEFLTYFQNEAQLEKSRLLSDRFSAERPKGSFSTLEIQRTEQGDSAMYLCASSAIAVYNEQFFGPGTRLTVL.

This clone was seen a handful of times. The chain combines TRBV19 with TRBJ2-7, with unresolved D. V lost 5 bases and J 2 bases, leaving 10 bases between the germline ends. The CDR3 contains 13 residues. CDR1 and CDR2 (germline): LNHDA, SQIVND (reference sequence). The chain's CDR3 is CASSWAVAYEQYF. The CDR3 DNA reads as TGTGCCAGTAGTTGGGCCGTTGCCTACGAGCAGTACTTC.

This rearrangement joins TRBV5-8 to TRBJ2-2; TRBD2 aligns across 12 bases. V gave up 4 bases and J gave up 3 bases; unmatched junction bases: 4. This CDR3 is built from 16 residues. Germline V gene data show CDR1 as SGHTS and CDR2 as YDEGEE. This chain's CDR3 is CASSRLAGAHTGELFF. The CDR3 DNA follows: TGTGCCAGCAGCCGACTAGCGGGGGCCCACACCGGGGAGCTGTTTTTT.

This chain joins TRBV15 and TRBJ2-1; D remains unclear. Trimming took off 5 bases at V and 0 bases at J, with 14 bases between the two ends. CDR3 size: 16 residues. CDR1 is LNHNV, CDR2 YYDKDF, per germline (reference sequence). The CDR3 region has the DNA TGTGCCACCAGCGGAATCAGTAAGAGCTCCTACAATGAGCAGTTCTTC. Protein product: CATSGISKSSYNEQFF.

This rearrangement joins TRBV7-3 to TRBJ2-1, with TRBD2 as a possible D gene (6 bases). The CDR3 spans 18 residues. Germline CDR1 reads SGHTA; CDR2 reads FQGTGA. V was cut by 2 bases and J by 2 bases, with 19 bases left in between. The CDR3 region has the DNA TGTGCCAGCAGCTTACTTCCTAGCGCAAAAGGGGCCTACAATGAGCAGTTCTTC. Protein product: CASSLLPSAKGAYNEQFF.

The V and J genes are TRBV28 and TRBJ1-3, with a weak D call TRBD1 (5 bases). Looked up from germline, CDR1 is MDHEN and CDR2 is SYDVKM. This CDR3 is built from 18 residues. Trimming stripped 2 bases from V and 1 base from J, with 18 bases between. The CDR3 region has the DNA TGTGCCAGCAGTTTAGGTCTTATGGGGGTCGAGTCTGGAAACACCATATATTTT. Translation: CASSLGLMGVESGNTIYF.

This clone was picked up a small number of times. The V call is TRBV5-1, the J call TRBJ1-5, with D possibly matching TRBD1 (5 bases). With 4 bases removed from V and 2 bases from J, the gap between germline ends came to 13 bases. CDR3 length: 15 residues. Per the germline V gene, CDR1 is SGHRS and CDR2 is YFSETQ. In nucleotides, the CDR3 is TGCGCCAGCAGCCCCCAGGGAGGGGGCAATCAGCCCCAGCATTTT. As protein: CASSPQGGGNQPQHF.

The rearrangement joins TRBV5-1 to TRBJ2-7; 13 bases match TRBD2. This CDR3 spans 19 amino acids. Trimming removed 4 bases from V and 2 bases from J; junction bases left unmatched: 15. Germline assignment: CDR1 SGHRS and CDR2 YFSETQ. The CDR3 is CASSPATSGGSFLTYEQYF. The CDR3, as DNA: TGCGCCAGCAGCCCCGCGACTAGCGGGGGGTCATTCCTTACCTACGAGCAGTACTTC. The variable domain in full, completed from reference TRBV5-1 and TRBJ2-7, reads KAGVTQTPRYLIKTRGQQVTLSCSPISGHRSVSWYQQTPGQGLQFLFEYFSETQRNKGNFPGRFSGRQFSNSRSEMNVSTLELGDSALYLCASSPATSGGSFLTYEQYFGPGTRLTVT.

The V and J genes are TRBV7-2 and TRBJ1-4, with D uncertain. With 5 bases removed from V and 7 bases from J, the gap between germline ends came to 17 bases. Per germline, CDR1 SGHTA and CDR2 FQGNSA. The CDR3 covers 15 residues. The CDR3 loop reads CASSLDKIWGEKLFF. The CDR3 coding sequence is TGTGCCAGCAGCCTTGACAAAATTTGGGGTGAAAAACTGTTTTTT.

The CDR3 is CASSRSSGAYGYTF. The CDR3 DNA follows: TGTGCCAGCAGCCGGAGCTCGGGGGCCTATGGCTACACCTTC. The chain carries TRBV5-6 and TRBJ1-2; D possibly corresponds to TRBD1 (6 bases). Germline V gene sequence: CDR1 SGHDT, CDR2 YYEEEE. The length of the CDR3 is 14 residues. Trimming pared 4 bases from V and 4 bases from J, leaving 14 bases between.

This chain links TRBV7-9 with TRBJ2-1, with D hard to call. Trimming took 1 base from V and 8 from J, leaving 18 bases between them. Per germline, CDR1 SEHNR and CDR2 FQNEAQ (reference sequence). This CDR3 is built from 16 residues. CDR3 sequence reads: CASSLGRSREIDEQFF. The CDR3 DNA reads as TGTGCCAGCAGCTTAGGTCGTTCTAGGGAAATTGATGAGCAGTTCTTC.

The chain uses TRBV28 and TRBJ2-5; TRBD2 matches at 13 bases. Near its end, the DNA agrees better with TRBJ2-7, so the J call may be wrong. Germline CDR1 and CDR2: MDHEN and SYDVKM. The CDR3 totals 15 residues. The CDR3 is CASGLAGELSYEQYF. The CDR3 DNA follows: TGTGCCAGTGGACTAGCGGGGGAGCTTTCCTACGAGCAGTACTTC.